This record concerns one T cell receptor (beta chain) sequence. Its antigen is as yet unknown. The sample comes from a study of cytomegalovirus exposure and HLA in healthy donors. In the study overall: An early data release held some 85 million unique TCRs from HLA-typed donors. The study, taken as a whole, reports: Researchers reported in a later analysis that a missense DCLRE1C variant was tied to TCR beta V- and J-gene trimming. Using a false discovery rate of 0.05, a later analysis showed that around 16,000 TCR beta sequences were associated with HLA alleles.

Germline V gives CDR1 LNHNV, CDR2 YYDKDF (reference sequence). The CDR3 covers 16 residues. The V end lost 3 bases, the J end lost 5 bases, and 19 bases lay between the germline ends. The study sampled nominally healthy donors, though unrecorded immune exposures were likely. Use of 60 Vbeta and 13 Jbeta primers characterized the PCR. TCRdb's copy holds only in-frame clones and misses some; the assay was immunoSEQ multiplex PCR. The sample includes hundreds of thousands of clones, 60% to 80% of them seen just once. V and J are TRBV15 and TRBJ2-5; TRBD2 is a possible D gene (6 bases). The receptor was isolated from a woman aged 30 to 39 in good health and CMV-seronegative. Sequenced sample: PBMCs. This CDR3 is CATSRAPTGSGETQYF. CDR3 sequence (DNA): TGTGCCACCAGCAGGGCCCCTACCGGGAGTGGGGAGACCCAGTACTTC.